These T cell receptor beta chains were read from a single sample in a study of human T cells and chemical hapten exposure. TCRdb analysed the RACE reads with MiXCR anew, one entry per CDR3 protein. The repertoire holds over 300,000 distinct CDR3 sequences, with about 5.1% as singletons. Specimen: whole blood, collected in connection with sensitization to the hapten diphenylcyclopropenone (DPC). Receptors were obtained from a woman between 45 and 60 years old with alopecia areata. Some clones in this sample may be carry-over from other donors' samples. Both conserved end residues are trimmed from each CDR3.

j_call v_call cdr3_aa
TRBJ2-5 TRBV12-3/TRBV12-4 ASSPEVETQY
TRBJ1-1 TRBV2 ATRETGIMNTEAF
TRBJ1-6 TRBV4-1 ASSQADASPLH
TRBJ2-7 TRBV6-1 ASSLTGTGGYEQY
TRBJ1-1 TRBV2 ASWRTGGTEAF
TRBJ1-2 TRBV29-1 SVLGGVGYGYT
TRBJ2-7 TRBV27 ASSLGGLGAGATYEQY
TRBJ1-4 TRBV7-2 ASSPRSTGVGEKLF
TRBJ2-7 TRBV27 ASSALKGVRIYEQY
TRBJ2-1 TRBV30 AHGQGTLAGSYNEQF
TRBJ2-5 TRBV12-3/TRBV12-4 ASSVPGAETQY
TRBJ1-5 TRBV27 ASRLRGRDQPQH
TRBJ2-3 TRBV14 ASSESASPDTQY
TRBJ1-2 TRBV9 ASSVASGYGYT
TRBJ2-7 TRBV2 ASSEALRTSYEQY
TRBJ1-3 TRBV4-2 ASSQGQSISGNTIY
TRBJ2-1 TRBV27 ASSRRGSYNEQF
TRBJ2-1 TRBV20-1 SARGSGSEQF
TRBJ2-7 TRBV5-1 ASSLAQETYEQY
TRBJ2-1 TRBV6-2/TRBV6-3 ASSYSLGNEQF
TRBJ2-7 TRBV27 ASTTTRGPSSYEQY
TRBJ1-2 TRBV5-1 ASSWEQGATFT
TRBJ1-5 TRBV6-2/TRBV6-3 ASSYDRVQPQH
TRBJ1-1 TRBV13 ASSLGVRPSEAF
TRBJ2-7 TRBV6-1 ASTGGSLSEQY
TRBJ2-7 TRBV20-1 SASLSSGHYEQY
TRBJ2-5 TRBV2 ASSEQGLAEETQY
TRBJ1-6 TRBV20-1 SASDRGFGSPLH
TRBJ1-5 TRBV6-5 ASRLNGQSNQPQH
TRBJ2-2 TRBV5-8 ASSAGQGAHDGELF
TRBJ2-2 TRBV7-9 ASSSGPLRLELF
TRBJ2-4 TRBV11-2 ASRPESLAGVLAKNIQY
TRBJ2-3 TRBV4-3 ASSQDRGSSTDTQY
TRBJ2-3 TRBV4-1 ASSQVGTGGGDTQY
TRBJ2-2 TRBV7-9 ASSPWTTYTGELF
TRBJ1-1 TRBV12-3/TRBV12-4 ATLISNTEAF
TRBJ2-3 TRBV20-1 SAIAGRTDTQY
TRBJ2-2 TRBV12-3/TRBV12-4 ASSPPATSHGELF
TRBJ1-1 TRBV10-3 AISESVPNTEAF
TRBJ1-1 TRBV6-5 ASSLTGGADTEAF
TRBJ2-3 TRBV7-9 ASSSLRGPTDTQY